This record concerns one T cell receptor beta chain sequence. The target antigen is unknown. The record originates from a study of T-cell memory formation after mild COVID-19. Whole-study results and caveats: Whether second-wave clones peaking at day 37 were SARS-CoV-2 specific went unconfirmed. From day 15 to 85, contracting clones were balanced between CD4 and CD8, whereas later expanders leaned toward CD4+.

TCRdb reprocessed the 5' RACE reads via MiXCR and lists one record per CDR3 protein. The table shows approximately 410,000 distinct CDR3 sequences, with more than 20% occurring only once. Between the trimmed V and J ends, which lost 4 bases and 2 bases, there was a span of 9 bases. The length of the CDR3 is 13 residues. CDR1 is SGHTA, CDR2 FQGNSA, per germline. This receptor was identified in an adult woman who had mild COVID-19 (a few samples of this study predate the infection). Cell type and time point are not known. This chain joins TRBV7-2 and TRBJ2-7; D remains unclear. The sample consisted of PBMCs or a T cell subset sorted from them (not recorded which). CDR3 sequence reads: CASSWPQTYEQYF. CDR3 bases: TGTGCCAGCAGCTGGCCACAAACCTACGAGCAGTACTTC.